These 32 T cell receptor beta chains were all obtained from the same sample, sequenced in a study of identical twins. TCRdb itself ran the 5' RACE reads through MiXCR, one entry per CDR3 protein. This sample has 1.5 million or so distinct CDR3 sequences, with about 32% found just once. The sample taken for sequencing was cord blood. The receptor source for this set is a newborn girl in good health.

This clonotype was detected many times. The rearrangement uses TRBV29-1 and TRBJ2-1, with 16 nucleotides matching TRBD2. The J segment lost 4 bases and the V segment lost 3 bases, leaving 0 bases of the junction unmatched. The CDR3 loop spans 15 amino acids. Germline CDR1 is SQVTM and CDR2 is ANQGSEA. CDR3 protein: CSVEGLAGGYNEQFF. DNA for the CDR3: TGCAGCGTTGAGGGACTAGCGGGAGGGTACAATGAGCAGTTCTTC.

This clonotype was observed at least ten times. The rearrangement uses TRBV28 and TRBJ2-4; TRBD1 matches 7 bases. Germline V gene sequence: CDR1 MDHEN, CDR2 SYDVKM. V was pared by 3 bases and J by 0 bases, with 2 bases of the junction left unmatched. This CDR3 is built from 15 residues. The CDR3 DNA follows: TGTGCCAGCAGTTTGGGACAGATAGCCAAAAACATTCAGTACTTC. It specifies CASSLGQIAKNIQYF.

This clonotype was observed a handful of times. The V and J genes are TRBV7-9 and TRBJ1-1; no firm D call. Germline loops: CDR1 SEHNR, CDR2 FQNEAQ (reference sequence). This CDR3 contains 13 residues. With 5 bases removed from V and 8 bases from J, the gap between germline ends came to 15 bases. The CDR3 reads CASSGDMGIEAFF. For the CDR3, the DNA is TGTGCCAGCAGCGGAGACATGGGGATCGAAGCTTTCTTT.

The chain is built from TRBV3-1 and TRBJ1-2; 8 bases map to TRBD1. The V and J ends lost 5 bases and 8 bases, in that order; junction bases with no gene match: 10. Germline values: CDR1 LGHDT, CDR2 YNNKEL (reference sequence). The CDR3 consists of 14 residues. CDR3 sequence reads: CASSENRGKKGYTF. DNA of the CDR3: TGTGCCAGCAGCGAAAACAGGGGGAAGAAGGGCTACACCTTC. The full variable domain, completed using reference TRBV3-1 and TRBJ1-2, is DTAVSQTPKYLVTQMGNDKSIKCEQNLGHDTMYWYKQDSKKFLKIMFSYNNKELIINETVPNRFSPKSPDKAHLNLHINSLELGDSAVYFCASSENRGKKGYTFGSGTRLTVV.

The rearrangement joins TRBV20-1 to TRBJ2-7; D gene ambiguous. The V and J ends lost 5 bases and 8 bases respectively, with 28 bases between them. The CDR3 has 16 residues. Germline CDR1 and CDR2: DFQATT and SNEGSKA (reference sequence). The CDR3 sequence is CSAPGLGSYFSSKQYF. The CDR3 nucleotides are TGCAGTGCTCCCGGGTTGGGCTCCTACTTTTCTTCAAAGCAGTACTTC.

Regarding this clonotype: The junction departs from the called germline gene at one end, perhaps through a read error. This sequence joins TRBV5-1 and TRBJ1-6, with 9 bases fitting TRBD1. Germline loops: CDR1 SGHRS, CDR2 YFSETQ. The CDR3 is 17 residues long. The CDR3 DNA sequence: TGCGCCAGCAGCTGGGAATTGCGACAGGGGGGTAATTCACCCCCCCACTTT. Protein sequence: CASSWELRQGGNSPPHF.

In this sample, this clonotype turned up many times. V usage is TRBV6-5 and J usage is TRBJ2-3; tentative D call: TRBD1 (5 bases). Germline assignment: CDR1 MNHEY and CDR2 SVGAGI. Trimming took off 7 bases at V and 2 bases at J, with 13 bases between the two ends. The CDR3 runs 14 residues. This CDR3 reads CASTMGLPTDTQYF. The CDR3 bases are TGTGCCAGCACCATGGGGCTACCCACAGATACGCAGTATTTT.

This clonotype has only a few counts. The V gene is TRBV5-1, the J gene TRBJ2-3, with D possibly being TRBD2 (5 bases). This CDR3 has 16 residues. Germline CDR1 reads SGHRS; CDR2 reads YFSETQ. V lost 3 bases to trimming and J lost 0 bases, with 14 bases between them. The chain's CDR3 is CASSSQRATSTDTQYF. The CDR3 DNA sequence: TGCGCCAGCAGCTCGCAGAGGGCCACAAGCACAGATACGCAGTATTTT.

The chain recombines TRBV12-3 or TRBV12-4 with TRBJ2-5, with D possibly TRBD2 on 6 matching bases. Trimming shortened V by 3 bases and J by 4 bases, and 15 bases separated the two germline ends. The CDR3 runs to 15 residues. The CDR3 coding sequence is TGTGCCAGCAGTTTTGGTTGGGCGGGACGAGAGACCCAGTACTTC. It yields the protein CASSFGWAGRETQYF.

The J gene is TRBJ1-5, the V gene TRBV6-1; possibly TRBD1 for D (5 bases). Germline V gene data show CDR1 as MNHNS and CDR2 as SASEGT. The CDR3 is made up of 17 amino acids. The germline V and J ends were trimmed by 6 bases and 1 base, with 19 bases remaining between them. The CDR3 DNA sequence: TGTGCCAGCAGGGGGGGTGGGGGAGGAATGAGCAATCAGCCCCAGCATTTT. This translates into CASRGGGGGMSNQPQHF.

Comment on this clonotype: The CDR3 does not close with the conserved phenylalanine or tryptophan, likely indicating a read error. The J gene is TRBJ2-3, the V gene TRBV20-1; 7 nucleotides line up with TRBD1. Germline assignment: CDR1 DFQATT and CDR2 SNEGSKA (reference sequence). V shed 6 bases, J shed 8 bases, and the junction held 5 bases outside the gene matches. The CDR3 covers 11 residues. CDR3: CSATGVSTQYY. The CDR3 DNA reads as TGCAGTGCAACAGGGGTCAGTACGCAGTATTAT.

The chain has TRBV3-1 and TRBJ2-5; possibly TRBD2 for D (7 bases). This CDR3 comprises 15 residues. Trimming stripped 8 bases from V and 11 bases from J, with 27 bases between. Per the germline V gene, CDR1 is LGHDT and CDR2 is YNNKEL (reference sequence). This CDR3 reads CASWTAGRPINEQYF. CDR3 nucleotides: TGTGCCAGCTGGACAGCGGGAAGACCAATCAATGAGCAGTACTTC.

This clonotype was seen a handful of times. This chain uses TRBV11-2 with TRBJ2-5; no clear D gene. Judging by the DNA end, TRBJ2-7 fits better; the J call may be wrong. Germline V CDR1 and CDR2: SGHAT, FQNNGV. This CDR3 has 11 residues. The DNA of the CDR3 is TGTGCCAGCAGCCCCTGGACCGAGCAGTACTTC. Encoded protein: CASSPWTEQYF.

This sequence joins TRBV6-6 and TRBJ2-1; D remains ambiguous. Germline V gene data show CDR1 as MNHNY and CDR2 as SVGAGI (reference sequence). V lost 0 bases and J 3 bases, leaving 12 bases between the germline ends. The CDR3 length is 16 residues. The CDR3 region is CASSYSLEAYYNEQFF. The CDR3 region has the DNA TGTGCCAGCAGTTACTCCCTAGAAGCATACTACAATGAGCAGTTCTTC.

This clonotype was counted a few times. The chain carries TRBV7-2 and TRBJ1-2, with D uncertain. This CDR3 spans 15 amino acids. The ends were cut back, 0 bases at V and 3 bases at J, with 11 bases in the middle. Germline-derived CDR1 and CDR2 are SGHTA and FQGNSA. CDR3 sequence (DNA): TGTGCCAGCAGCTTAGCGCTGCTCACCGACTATGGCTACACCTTC. Encoded protein: CASSLALLTDYGYTF.

The rearrangement links TRBV4-1 to TRBJ2-7; D may be TRBD1 or TRBD2 (5 bases each). V was pared by 4 bases and J by 7 bases, with 20 bases between. The CDR3 covers 15 residues. CDR1 is MGHRA, CDR2 YSYEKL, per germline. CDR3 coding DNA: TGCGCCAGCAGCCGGAACCGGGACGAACATAATGAGCAGTACTTC. Residues: CASSRNRDEHNEQYF.

The chain is built from TRBV6-1 and TRBJ1-1; 8 positions match TRBD1. The ends lost 7 bases at V and 5 bases at J; junction bases unmatched: 9. CDR3 size: 14 residues. Germline V gives CDR1 MNHNS, CDR2 SASEGT. The CDR3 here is CASTLGQGQTEAFF. The CDR3 DNA reads as TGTGCCAGCACCCTAGGACAGGGACAGACTGAAGCTTTCTTT.

The rearrangement joins TRBV5-1 to TRBJ2-1, with D perhaps given as TRBD1 or TRBD2 (5 bases each). This CDR3 has 16 residues. Trimming took off 4 bases at V and 4 bases at J, with 18 bases between the two ends. Germline V gene lookup returns CDR1 SGHRS and CDR2 YFSETQ. The CDR3 is CASSPPSGASYNEQFF. The CDR3 nucleotides are TGCGCCAGCAGCCCCCCGTCCGGGGCGTCTTACAATGAGCAGTTCTTC.

The J gene is TRBJ2-1, the V gene TRBV7-2, with D possibly TRBD2 on 7 matching bases. There are 16 residues in the CDR3. The V and J ends lost 1 base and 5 bases respectively, with 15 bases between them. The germline V gene encodes CDR1 SGHTA and CDR2 FQGNSA. The CDR3 DNA is TGTGCCAGCAGCTTAGAGTCGGGGGGCATAAACAATGAGCAGTTCTTC. Its translation is CASSLESGGINNEQFF.

The chain uses TRBV4-2 and TRBJ2-2; D gene ambiguous. The germline V gene encodes CDR1 LGHNA and CDR2 YNFKEQ. The CDR3 consists of 15 residues. Trimming took 1 base from V and 1 from J, leaving 7 bases between them. The CDR3 reads CASSQAHQNTGELFF. CDR3 DNA: TGTGCCAGCAGCCAAGCTCACCAGAACACCGGGGAGCTGTTTTTT.

This chain joins TRBV27 and TRBJ2-5, with 9 bases identical to TRBD2. The CDR3 loop spans 17 amino acids. Germline V lookup: CDR1 MNHEY, CDR2 SMNVEV (reference sequence). With 2 bases clipped from V and 11 bases from J, the junction kept 18 bases outside the gene matches. CDR3 DNA sequence: TGTGCCAGCAGTTTAAGTTTCGCGGGAGGGCCCTACAATGAGCAGTACTTC. It specifies CASSLSFAGGPYNEQYF.

The rearrangement links TRBV6-5 to TRBJ1-1; D gene ambiguous. Germline CDR1 reads MNHEY; CDR2 reads SVGAGI. CDR3 size: 17 residues. Between the trimmed V and J ends, which lost 0 bases and 0 bases, there was a span of 14 bases. CDR3 sequence reads: CASSYSRDRDVNTEAFF. The CDR3 DNA is TGTGCCAGCAGTTACTCGAGAGACCGAGACGTGAACACTGAAGCTTTCTTT.

As to this clonotype: This sequence may be a read error, since a much larger clone differs from it by one base. The chain has TRBV10-3 and TRBJ2-5; TRBD1 agrees at 12 bases. Germline loops: CDR1 ENHRY, CDR2 SYGVKD. This CDR3 comprises 16 residues. V was clipped by 0 bases and J by 11 bases; unmatched bases: 10. The CDR3 nucleotides are TGTGCCATCAGTGAGTCGGGACAGGGGGCTTCCTACGTGCAGTACTTC. Protein sequence: CAISESGQGASYVQYF.

This clonotype was found many times. V usage is TRBV28 and J usage is TRBJ2-6; the D gene is possibly TRBD2 (6 bases). The germline CDR1 and CDR2 sequences are MDHEN and SYDVKM. V lost 8 bases to trimming and J lost 2 bases, with 16 bases between them. CDR3 length: 16 amino acids. DNA for the CDR3: TGTGCCAGCTTACCTAGCGTGACGACTGGGGCCAACGTCCTGACTTTC. Its translation: CASLPSVTTGANVLTF. The full variable domain, its missing parts supplied by reference TRBV28 and TRBJ2-6, is DVKVTQSSRYLVKRTGEKVFLECVQDMDHENMFWYRQDPGLGLRLIYFSYDVKMKEKGDIPEGYSVSREKKERFSLILESASTNQTSMYLCASLPSVTTGANVLTFGAGSRLTVL.

This chain links TRBV12-3 or TRBV12-4 with TRBJ2-1; 10 positions match TRBD2. Trimming removed 5 bases from V and 7 bases from J; junction bases left unmatched: 8. The CDR3 length is 15 residues. In DNA form, the CDR3 reads TGTGCCAGCAGTCCCTCTGGAGCGGGGGGGAATGAGCAGTTCTTC. It is translated as CASSPSGAGGNEQFF.

This rearrangement joins TRBV12-3 or TRBV12-4 to TRBJ2-2, with D possibly being TRBD2 (5 bases). V gave up 3 bases and J gave up 5 bases, with 13 bases separating them. This CDR3 has 15 residues. The DNA of the CDR3 is TGTGCCAGCAGTTTTTGGGGAGTCGGAACCGGGGAGCTGTTTTTT. It is translated as CASSFWGVGTGELFF.

This chain links TRBV11-2 with TRBJ2-1, with 8 positions matching TRBD2. Trimming removed 3 bases from V and 8 bases from J; junction bases left unmatched: 9. CDR1 is SGHAT and CDR2 is FQNNGV in the germline V gene. CDR3 size: 15 residues. CDR3 loop: CASSFSGGPSDEQFF. CDR3 coding DNA: TGTGCCAGCAGCTTTTCGGGGGGGCCGAGCGATGAGCAGTTCTTC.

The chain employs TRBV5-1 and TRBJ2-1; D unresolved. The CDR3 covers 15 residues. In germline, CDR1 is SGHRS, CDR2 YFSETQ. V was cut by 1 base and J by 0 bases, with 8 bases left in between. CDR3 residues: CASSLSSNSYNEQFF. Here the CDR3 DNA reads TGCGCCAGCAGCTTGTCGTCCAACTCCTACAATGAGCAGTTCTTC.

The CDR3 reads CASSQAPGQGATQYF. The CDR3 DNA follows: TGTGCCAGCAGCCAAGCCCCGGGACAGGGGGCGACCCAGTACTTC. The J gene is TRBJ2-5, the V gene TRBV3-1; 12 bases are shared with TRBD1. This CDR3 has 15 residues. The V and J ends lost 1 base and 7 bases, in that order; junction bases with no gene match: 4. The germline V gene has CDR1 LGHDT and CDR2 YNNKEL (reference sequence).

V and J are TRBV28 and TRBJ2-4, with 9 bases fitting TRBD2. Germline-derived CDR1 and CDR2 are MDHEN and SYDVKM. V was pared by 7 bases and J by 6 bases, with 4 bases of the junction left unmatched. The CDR3 length is 13 residues. This CDR3 reads CASTLSGGNIQYF. CDR3 in DNA: TGTGCCAGCACCCTTAGCGGGGGAAACATTCAGTACTTC. Variable domain in full (rest from reference TRBV28 and TRBJ2-4): DVKVTQSSRYLVKRTGEKVFLECVQDMDHENMFWYRQDPGLGLRLIYFSYDVKMKEKGDIPEGYSVSREKKERFSLILESASTNQTSMYLCASTLSGGNIQYFGAGTRLSVL.

This clonotype was detected only a few times. J is TRBJ1-5 and V is TRBV6-2 or TRBV6-3; the D gene is possibly TRBD1 (5 bases). The CDR3 has 15 residues. CDR1 is MNHEY, CDR2 SVGEGT, per germline. V was pared by 7 bases and J by 9 bases, with 22 bases between. CDR3 DNA sequence: TGTGCCAGCACGTCCATGGGGCGGACGCTATGGCCCCAGCATTTT. It translates to CASTSMGRTLWPQHF.

This clonotype was seen more than once but under ten times. Since a much larger clone is just one base distant, this may be a read error. The chain recombines TRBV7-2 with TRBJ2-1, with TRBD2 matching over 7 bases. Looked up from germline, CDR1 is SGHTA and CDR2 is FQGNSA. With 7 bases clipped from V and 0 bases from J, the junction kept 3 bases outside the gene matches. The CDR3 runs 14 residues. The CDR3 sequence is CASTRTSSYNEQFF. The CDR3 bases are TGTGCCAGCACCCGGACTAGCTCCTACAATGAGCAGTTCTTC.